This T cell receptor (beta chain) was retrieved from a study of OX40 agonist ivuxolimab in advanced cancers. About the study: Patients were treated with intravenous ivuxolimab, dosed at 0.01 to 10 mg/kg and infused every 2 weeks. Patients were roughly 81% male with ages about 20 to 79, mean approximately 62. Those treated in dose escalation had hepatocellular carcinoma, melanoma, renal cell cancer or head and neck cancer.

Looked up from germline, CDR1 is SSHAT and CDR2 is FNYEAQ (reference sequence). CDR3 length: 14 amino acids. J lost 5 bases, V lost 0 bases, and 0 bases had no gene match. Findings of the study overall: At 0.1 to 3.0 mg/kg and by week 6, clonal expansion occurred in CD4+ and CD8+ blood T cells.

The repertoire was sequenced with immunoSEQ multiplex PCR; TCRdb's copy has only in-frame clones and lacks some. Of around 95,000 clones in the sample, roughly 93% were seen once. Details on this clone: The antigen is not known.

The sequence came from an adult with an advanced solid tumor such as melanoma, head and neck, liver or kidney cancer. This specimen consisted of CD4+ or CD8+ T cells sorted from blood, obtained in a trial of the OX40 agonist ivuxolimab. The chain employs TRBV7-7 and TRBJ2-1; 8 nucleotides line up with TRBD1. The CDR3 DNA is TGTGCCAGCAGCTTAGCGGACAGGGACAATGAGCAGTTCTTC. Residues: CASSLADRDNEQFF.